These T cell receptor beta chains were read from a single sample in a study of CD8+CD57+ T cells in acquired aplastic anemia. From the reads, TCRdb called clonotypes with MiXCR, one entry per CDR3 protein. The data show some 190,000 distinct CDR3 sequences, about half seen once. Input material: sorted CD4+, CD8+, or CD8+CD57+ T cells (not recorded which) from PBMCs. Source of these receptors: a human donor in good health, serving as a control. Both conserved end residues are part of each CDR3. A D gene is named only where the DNA matches it firmly. Some rows mark clone size as missing; the rest say once, few, many or name a class of expanded clone.

V	size	J	D	DNA	CDR3
TRBV9	-	TRBJ1-2	TRBD1	TGTGCCAGCAGCGTAGGGACTACGACAGGGGGCAATGGCTACACCTTC	CASSVGTTTGGNGYTF
TRBV20-1	-	TRBJ1-2	-	TGCAGTACCGCGACACTCGATGGCTACACCTTC	CSTATLDGYTF
TRBV10-2	-	TRBJ1-1	TRBD1	TGCGCCAGCAGAGGGACAGGTGGATCTGAAGCTTTCTTT	CASRGTGGSEAFF
TRBV6-5	many	TRBJ1-1	-	TGTGCCAGCAGTAAATTGAACACTGAAGCTTTCTTT	CASSKLNTEAFF
TRBV5-1	-	TRBJ2-7	-	TGCGCCAGCAGCGTGGGTGTGGGTTCGACCTACGAGCAGTACTTC	CASSVGVGSTYEQYF
TRBV20-1	-	TRBJ1-5	-	TGCAGTGCTAGAGGATGGGGGGGTGGGGGGACCCAGCATTTT	CSARGWGGGGTQHF
TRBV19	many	TRBJ2-3	-	TGTGCCAGTAGTATAGCCGGGACAGATACGCAGTATTTT	CASSIAGTDTQYF
TRBV15	-	TRBJ1-4	TRBD1	TGTGCCACCCGACAGGGGGTTAATGAAAAACTGTTTTTT	CATRQGVNEKLFF
TRBV9	-	TRBJ2-6	-	TGTGCCAGCAGCGTAGTGCGTACAGCCTCTGGGGCCAACGTCCTGACTTTC	CASSVVRTASGANVLTF
TRBV19	-	TRBJ1-4	-	TGTGCCAGTAGTCGTAGGAACTTGAGGGAAAAACTGTTTTTT	CASSRRNLREKLFF
TRBV28	many	TRBJ2-5	-	TGTGCCAGCAGCAGGCTAGTCGGTACCCAGTACTTC	CASSRLVGTQYF
TRBV6-2/TRBV6-3	many	TRBJ2-5	TRBD2	TGTGCCAGCAGTTACGGAACGGGGGGGACCCAGTACTTC	CASSYGTGGTQYF
TRBV7-2	-	TRBJ1-2	TRBD1	TGTGCCAGCAGCCGATCGGGGACAGCCCAAGGCTACACCTTC	CASSRSGTAQGYTF
TRBV19	-	TRBJ2-1	-	TGTGCCAGTAGTATTGTGGGTAGGGATAACAATGAGCAGTTCTTC	CASSIVGRDNNEQFF
TRBV29-1	-	TRBJ2-7	-	TGCAGCGTTGAAGAACAGGGCTACGAGCAGTACTTC	CSVEEQGYEQYF
TRBV15	-	TRBJ2-7	TRBD1	TGTGCCGTCAGCACCGGACAGGGATACGAGCAGTACTTC	CAVSTGQGYEQYF
TRBV10-3	once	TRBJ1-1	-	TGTGCCACCACGACCGGGGACACTGAAGCTTTCTTT	CATTTGDTEAFF
TRBV20-1	many	TRBJ2-7	-	TGCAGTGCTAACCAGGGGCAGGGGAAGGGCGCCTACGAGCAGTACTTC	CSANQGQGKGAYEQYF
TRBV20-1	many	TRBJ1-5	-	TGCAGTGTAAGGACCAGCAATCAGCCCCAGCATTTT	CSVRTSNQPQHF
TRBV7-8	few	TRBJ2-7	TRBD2	TGTGCCAGCAGCCCCCGGACTAGCGGGGGGGCCAGCTCCTACGAGCAGTACTTC	CASSPRTSGGASSYEQYF
TRBV6-5	-	TRBJ2-5	TRBD1	TGTGCCAGCAGTTACTGGGACAGGGGTTCTCGGGAGACCCAGTACTTC	CASSYWDRGSRETQYF
TRBV5-1	many	TRBJ2-5	-	TGCGCCAGCAGCTTGGTCGCAGCGGAGACCCAGTACTTC	CASSLVAAETQYF
TRBV2	once	TRBJ1-1	TRBD1	TGTGCCAGCAGCTTAGACAGGGTAGGGATGATGGACACTGAAGCTTTCTTT	CASSLDRVGMMDTEAFF
TRBV10-3	-	TRBJ1-6	-	TGTGCCATCAGTGAGTCCATCTTCCACAAAGAAGACAATTCACCCCTCCACTTT	CAISESIFHKEDNSPLHF
TRBV2	few	TRBJ1-2	-	TGTGCCAGCAGTGAAGGGCAGGGGAACTATGGCTACACCTTC	CASSEGQGNYGYTF
TRBV10-3	few	TRBJ2-7	TRBD1	TGTGCCATCAATCGGGACAGGGGTTACGAGCAGTACTTC	CAINRDRGYEQYF
TRBV12-3/TRBV12-4	-	TRBJ1-5	-	TGTGCCAGCAGTTTAGAGTTGGGGGGCCCGTGGCGTGGCCAGCCCCTAGGCCAGCCCCAGCATTTT	CASSLELGGPWRGQPLGQPQHF
TRBV10-3	-	TRBJ2-1	TRBD2	TGTGCCATCACTAGCGGGGGGGCCATCTCCTACAATGAGCAGTTCTTC	CAITSGGAISYNEQFF
TRBV12-3/TRBV12-4	once	TRBJ2-7	TRBD2	TGTGCCAGCAGTCCAGAACTAGCGGAGCTTTCCTACGAGCAGTACTTC	CASSPELAELSYEQYF
TRBV19	many	TRBJ1-6	-	TGTGCCAGTAGTATATCCGGTCAGGTATCACCCCTCCACTTT	CASSISGQVSPLHF
TRBV20-1	-	TRBJ1-6	-	TGCAGTGCTAGACACGGACAGCTTAATTCACCCCTCCACTTT	CSARHGQLNSPLHF
TRBV5-1	-	TRBJ1-1	-	TGCGCCAGCAGCCTAGGGAGGAGGTTGAACACTGAAGCTTTCTTT	CASSLGRRLNTEAFF
TRBV19	many	TRBJ1-1	-	TGTGCCAGTAGTGTTCGGGGGAGCACTGAAGCTTTCTTT	CASSVRGSTEAFF
TRBV20-1	many	TRBJ2-3	TRBD2	TGCAGTGCTAGGGGGCTCACTAGCGGGGGGTCATCTAGCACAGATACGCAGTATTTT	CSARGLTSGGSSSTDTQYF
TRBV10-3	-	TRBJ1-2	-	TGTGCCAGCAGTGCGACGAGTGACTATGGCTACACCTTC	CASSATSDYGYTF
TRBV4-1	many	TRBJ1-5	-	TGCGCCAGCAGCCAACAAGACAGCAGCAATCAGCCCCAGCATTTT	CASSQQDSSNQPQHF
TRBV19	many	TRBJ2-3	TRBD2	TGTGCCACCGCCTGGGGAGGGACCCGCACAGATACGCAGTATTTT	CATAWGGTRTDTQYF
TRBV6-2/TRBV6-3	many	TRBJ1-2	-	TGTGCCAGCACCTCAGCCGGGGGCTACACCTTC	CASTSAGGYTF
TRBV7-2	-	TRBJ1-1	-	TGTGCCAGCAGCTTAGAAGGGGGGAGCACTGAAGCTTTCTTT	CASSLEGGSTEAFF